A selection of T cell receptor beta chains follows, all from one sample in a study of T cell responses to AZD1222 COVID-19 vaccine. Clones were sequenced by immunoSEQ multiplex PCR, and TCRdb holds only the in-frame ones, with some missing. The sample comprises 95,000 to 150,000 clones, approximately 90% of which are singletons, and 7% to 8% rests with the top ten. The input for sequencing was peripheral blood, taken on day 0 of AZD1222 vaccination. The receptor set was obtained from an adult in good health. The CDR3 runs from the conserved cysteine through the conserved F or W. D genes are given only for firm matches. Clone size, where shown, is once, few, many, or a class for clones that have expanded.

clone size,V gene,J gene,D gene,CDR3 DNA,CDR3 protein
-,TRBV19,TRBJ2-7,-,TGTGCCAGTAGTATAAGCCAGGGGAGGTACGAGCAGTACTTC,CASSISQGRYEQYF
-,TRBV4-3,TRBJ1-6,-,TGCGCCAGCAGCCATCTCCGGTCCCATAATTCACCCCTCCACTTT,CASSHLRSHNSPLHF
-,TRBV5-1,TRBJ1-1,-,TGCGCCAGCAGCTTGGATCAGGGGATGAACACTGAAGCTTTCTTT,CASSLDQGMNTEAFF
-,TRBV9,TRBJ1-2,TRBD1,TGTGCCACGTGGGACAGATACTATGGCTACACCTTC,CATWDRYYGYTF
once,TRBV28,TRBJ2-7,TRBD2,TGTGCCAGCAGTCAGCCGGGACTAGGACTTTCAGCCTACGAGCAGTACTTC,CASSQPGLGLSAYEQYF
many,TRBV7-9,TRBJ2-1,TRBD1,TGTGCCAGCAGTTCAGGGGGCGCATTTTCGAATGAGCAGTTCTTC,CASSSGGAFSNEQFF
-,TRBV29-1,TRBJ2-2,-,TGCAGCGTTGTGCCCGTGTCCGGGGAGCTGTTTTTT,CSVVPVSGELFF
-,TRBV11-2,TRBJ2-5,-,TGTGCCAGCAGCTTAGCCCAAGAGACCCAGTACTTC,CASSLAQETQYF
-,TRBV15,TRBJ2-7,-,TGTGCCACCAGCATCTTCAGGGGGGCCGCCTACGAGCAGTACTTC,CATSIFRGAAYEQYF
-,TRBV7-8,TRBJ2-7,-,TGTGCCAGCAGCCGAGCGGCCCCTCGGTACGAGCAGTACTTC,CASSRAAPRYEQYF
few,TRBV6-6,TRBJ2-3,-,TGTGCCAGCAACAGAGCGGGCTACACAGATACGCAGTATTTT,CASNRAGYTDTQYF
-,TRBV27,TRBJ1-6,-,TGTGCCAGCAGGGGGTTTTGGAATTCACCCCTCCACTTT,CASRGFWNSPLHF
-,TRBV7-2,TRBJ1-1,-,TGTGCCAGCAGCTCCAATAGGGGTGGGGTACTCAAGGTGAACACTGAAGCTTTCTTT,CASSSNRGGVLKVNTEAFF
-,TRBV5-4,TRBJ2-7,TRBD2,TGTGCCAGCAGCTTTTCCGGGGGGAGCGAGCAGTACTTC,CASSFSGGSEQYF
-,TRBV4-2,TRBJ1-1,TRBD1,TGTGCCAGCAGCCAGAAGACAGGGCTTGCTGAAGCTTTCTTT,CASSQKTGLAEAFF
-,TRBV29-1,TRBJ1-1,-,TGCAGCGTTGTACAGGGTCGGGCTTTCTTT,CSVVQGRAFF
-,TRBV28,TRBJ1-2,-,TGTGCCAGCAGTTTAGGGGGCTATGGCTACACCTTC,CASSLGGYGYTF
-,TRBV27,TRBJ1-2,TRBD1,TGTGCCAGCAGTTCCTCCGGCGGGACAGCGACTGGGTATGGCTACACCTTC,CASSSSGGTATGYGYTF
-,TRBV4-2,TRBJ2-3,-,TGTGCCAGCAGCCAAGAACAAGCCACCGCCGGAGATACGCAGTATTTT,CASSQEQATAGDTQYF
-,TRBV7-2,TRBJ2-1,TRBD2,TGTGCCAGCAGCCCACAAGCGGGAGTATACAATGAGCAGTTCTTC,CASSPQAGVYNEQFF
-,TRBV19,TRBJ2-1,TRBD2,TGTGCCAGTCGAGAAGCGGGGGCCTACAATGAGCAGTTCTTC,CASREAGAYNEQFF
-,TRBV3-1/TRBV3-2,TRBJ2-7,-,TGTGCCAGCAGCCGGGGACTCCCTGACGAGCAGTACTTC,CASSRGLPDEQYF
few,TRBV28,TRBJ2-4,-,TGTGCCAGCAGTCTATCGACTACCTTCTACATTCAGTACTTC,CASSLSTTFYIQYF
-,TRBV5-1,TRBJ2-1,TRBD2,TGCGCCAGCAGCTTGACTGGTGTTGGCGGGGGGGCTCTGATCAATGAGCAGTTCTTC,CASSLTGVGGGALINEQFF
-,TRBV5-4,TRBJ2-1,-,TGTGCCAGCAGCCTGGACCTAGAGGGAAATGAGCAGTTCTTC,CASSLDLEGNEQFF
-,TRBV6-1,TRBJ1-1,-,TGTGCCAGCAGTGACAGGTTCAACACTGAAGCTTTCTTT,CASSDRFNTEAFF
-,TRBV30,TRBJ2-3,TRBD2,TGTGCCTGGAGTCTAGCGGGAGCGTCTGGGGGCACAGATACGCAGTATTTT,CAWSLAGASGGTDTQYF
-,TRBV2,TRBJ1-1,-,TGTGCCAGCAGCGGCGACTTCACTGAAGCTTTCTTT,CASSGDFTEAFF
-,TRBV6-5,TRBJ2-7,TRBD1,TGTGCCAGCAGAGAGACAGGGCCCAGCTCCTACGAGCAGTACTTC,CASRETGPSSYEQYF
-,TRBV6-5,TRBJ2-7,TRBD1,TGTGCCAGCAGCCAAGGGACCGCGACAGGGTGGGACTTC,CASSQGTATGWDF
-,TRBV28,TRBJ1-6,-,TGTGCCAGCAGTTTATCAGACAGAATCGCTCACTTT,CASSLSDRIAHF
-,TRBV29-1,TRBJ1-1,-,TGCAGCGCTGAGGTCGGCAGGGTAATAGCTTTCTTT,CSAEVGRVIAFF
-,TRBV4-3,TRBJ1-3,-,TGCGCCAGCAGCCAAGAGGAGTACCTATCTGGAAACACCATATATTTT,CASSQEEYLSGNTIYF
-,TRBV7-3,TRBJ2-5,-,TGTGCCAGCAGCGCCAGGGGCGGGGCGGCAGAGACCCAGTACTTC,CASSARGGAAETQYF
-,TRBV6-5,TRBJ2-2,-,TGTGCCAGCAGTTACGCACAGAACACCGGGGAGCTGTTTTTT,CASSYAQNTGELFF
-,TRBV2,TRBJ1-2,-,TGTGCCAGCACCCCCGGAGACTGGACTAACTATGGCTACACCTTC,CASTPGDWTNYGYTF
-,TRBV30,TRBJ1-6,-,TGTGCCTGGGACCTCCGGGACTCAAATTCACCCCTCCACTTT,CAWDLRDSNSPLHF
-,TRBV6-1,TRBJ1-4,TRBD1,TGTGCCAGCAGTGATTACGTGGGGACAGGCGCTGAAAAACTGTTTTTT,CASSDYVGTGAEKLFF
-,TRBV4-2,TRBJ1-6,-,TGTGCCAGCAGCCAAGATGCTGGGATTACAAATTCACCCCTCCACTTT,CASSQDAGITNSPLHF
-,TRBV19,TRBJ2-7,TRBD2,TGTGCCAGTAGTACCCCCGGGACTAGCGGCGAGCAGTACTTC,CASSTPGTSGEQYF
-,TRBV7-8,TRBJ2-3,TRBD2,TGTGCCAGCAGCTACTTAGCGGGGACTAGCACAGATACGCAGTATTTT,CASSYLAGTSTDTQYF
-,TRBV19,TRBJ2-3,-,TGTGCCAGTAGTATAGGAGACGCAGATACGCAGTATTTT,CASSIGDADTQYF
-,TRBV7-8,TRBJ2-2,-,TGTGCCAGCAGTTCAAGGGTTCACGGGGAGCTGTTTTTT,CASSSRVHGELFF
-,TRBV30,TRBJ1-6,TRBD1,TGTGCGTGGGACAGGGACAATTCACCCCTCCACTTT,CAWDRDNSPLHF
-,TRBV10-3,TRBJ2-1,-,TGTGCCATCAGTGAGTCTAGGAGGGGGCTGAATGAGCAGTTCTTC,CAISESRRGLNEQFF
once,TRBV28,TRBJ1-4,TRBD1,TGTGCCAGCAGTGAGATCACAGGGGGCTTAGCCCCAACTAATGAAAAACTGTTTTTT,CASSEITGGLAPTNEKLFF
-,TRBV5-4,TRBJ2-3,-,TGTGCCAGCAGCTCCGTACGTTCTAGCGGCACAGATACGCAGTATTTT,CASSSVRSSGTDTQYF
-,TRBV28,TRBJ2-7,TRBD2,TGTGCCAGCACCTTGGGGGGGGCCTACGAGCAGTACTTC,CASTLGGAYEQYF
-,TRBV7-9,TRBJ2-7,TRBD2,TGTGCCAGCAGCTTTATAGCGGGGGGGCCGGACGAGCAGTACTTC,CASSFIAGGPDEQYF
-,TRBV7-6,TRBJ2-7,-,TGTGCCAGCAGCTTAGGTCTTAGCGGATCCTACGAGCAGTACTTC,CASSLGLSGSYEQYF
-,TRBV28,TRBJ2-2,-,TGTGCCAGCACCCCTATGTTCGGGGAGCTGTTTTTT,CASTPMFGELFF
-,TRBV4-1,TRBJ2-3,TRBD2,TGCGCCAGCAGCCAAGGGACTAGCGGGGGAGATACGCAGTATTTT,CASSQGTSGGDTQYF